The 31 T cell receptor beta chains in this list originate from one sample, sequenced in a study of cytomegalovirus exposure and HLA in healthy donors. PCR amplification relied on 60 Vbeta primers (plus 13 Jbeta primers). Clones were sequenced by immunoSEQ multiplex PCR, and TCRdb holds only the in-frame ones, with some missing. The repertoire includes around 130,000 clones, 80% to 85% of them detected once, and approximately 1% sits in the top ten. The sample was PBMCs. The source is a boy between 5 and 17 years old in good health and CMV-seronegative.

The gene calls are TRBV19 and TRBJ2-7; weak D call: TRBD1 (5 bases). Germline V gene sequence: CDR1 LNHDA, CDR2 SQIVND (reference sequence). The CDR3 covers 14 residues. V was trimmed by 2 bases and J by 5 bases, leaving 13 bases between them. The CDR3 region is CASSIKGAGNEQYF. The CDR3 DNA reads TGTGCCAGTAGTATAAAAGGGGCAGGGAACGAGCAGTACTTC.

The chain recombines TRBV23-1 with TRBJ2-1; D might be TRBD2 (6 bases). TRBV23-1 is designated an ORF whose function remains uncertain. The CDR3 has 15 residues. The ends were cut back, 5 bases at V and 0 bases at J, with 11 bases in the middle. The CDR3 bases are TGCGCCAGCAGTAGGGAGGAAAGCTCCTACAATGAGCAGTTCTTC. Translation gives CASSREESSYNEQFF.

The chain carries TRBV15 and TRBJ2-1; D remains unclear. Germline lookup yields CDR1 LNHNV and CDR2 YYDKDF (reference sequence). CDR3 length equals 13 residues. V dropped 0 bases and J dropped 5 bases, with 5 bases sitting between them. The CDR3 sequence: CATSRDEDNEQFF. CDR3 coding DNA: TGTGCCACCAGCAGAGATGAGGACAATGAGCAGTTCTTC.

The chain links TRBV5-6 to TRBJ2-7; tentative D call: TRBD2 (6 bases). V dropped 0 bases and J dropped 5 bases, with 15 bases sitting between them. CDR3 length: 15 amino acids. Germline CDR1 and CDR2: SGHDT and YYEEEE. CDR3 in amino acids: CASSLASREPDEQYF. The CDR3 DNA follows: TGTGCCAGCAGCTTGGCGTCACGGGAGCCCGACGAGCAGTACTTC.

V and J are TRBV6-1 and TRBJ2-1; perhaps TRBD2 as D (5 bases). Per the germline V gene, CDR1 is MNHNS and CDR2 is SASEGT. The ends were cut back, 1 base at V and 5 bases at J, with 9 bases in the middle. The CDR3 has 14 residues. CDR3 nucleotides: TGTGCCAGCAGTGAAGTGATCGGGGACAATGAGCAGTTCTTC. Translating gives CASSEVIGDNEQFF.

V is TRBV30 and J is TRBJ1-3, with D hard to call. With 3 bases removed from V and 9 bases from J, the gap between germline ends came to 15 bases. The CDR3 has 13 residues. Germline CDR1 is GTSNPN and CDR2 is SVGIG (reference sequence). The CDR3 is CAWSLPPTGTIYF. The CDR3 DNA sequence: TGTGCCTGGAGCCTCCCCCCCACGGGCACCATATATTTT.

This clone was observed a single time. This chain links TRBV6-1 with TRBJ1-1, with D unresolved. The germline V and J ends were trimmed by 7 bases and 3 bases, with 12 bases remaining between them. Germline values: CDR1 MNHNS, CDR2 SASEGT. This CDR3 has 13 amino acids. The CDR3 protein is CASISTGYTEAFF. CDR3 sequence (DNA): TGTGCCAGCATATCCACCGGGTACACTGAAGCTTTCTTT.

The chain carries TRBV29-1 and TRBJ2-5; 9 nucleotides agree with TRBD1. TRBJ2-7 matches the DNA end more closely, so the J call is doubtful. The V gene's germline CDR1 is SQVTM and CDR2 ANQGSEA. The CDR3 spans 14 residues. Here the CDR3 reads CSVEETGGSGEQYF. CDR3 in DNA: TGCAGCGTTGAAGAGACAGGGGGATCGGGCGAGCAGTACTTC.

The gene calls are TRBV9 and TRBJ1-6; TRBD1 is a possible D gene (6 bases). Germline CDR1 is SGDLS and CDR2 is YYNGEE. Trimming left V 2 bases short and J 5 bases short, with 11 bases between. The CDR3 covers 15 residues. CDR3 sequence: CASSVGGLNNSPLHF. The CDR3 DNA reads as TGTGCCAGCAGCGTCGGGGGGCTCAATAATTCACCCCTCCACTTT.

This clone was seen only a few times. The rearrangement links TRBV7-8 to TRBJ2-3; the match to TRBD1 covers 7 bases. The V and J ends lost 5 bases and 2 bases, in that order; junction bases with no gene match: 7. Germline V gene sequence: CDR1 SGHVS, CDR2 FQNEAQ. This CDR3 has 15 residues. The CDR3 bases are TGTGCCAGCAGCCCCCGGGACAGTTACACAGATACGCAGTATTTT. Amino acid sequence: CASSPRDSYTDTQYF.

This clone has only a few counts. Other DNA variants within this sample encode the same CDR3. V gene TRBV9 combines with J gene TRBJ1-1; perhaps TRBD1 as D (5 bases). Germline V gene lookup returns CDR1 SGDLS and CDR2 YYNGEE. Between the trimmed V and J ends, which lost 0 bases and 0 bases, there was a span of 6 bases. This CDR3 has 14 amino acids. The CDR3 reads CASSVGGMNTEAFF. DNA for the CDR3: TGTGCCAGCAGCGTAGGGGGCATGAACACTGAAGCTTTCTTT.

CDR3 nucleotide sequence: TGCGCCAGCAGCTCCCTACAGGGGGCCCCCCAAGAGACCCAGTACTTC. It translates to CASSSLQGAPQETQYF. The gene calls are TRBV5-1 and TRBJ2-5; TRBD1 matches at 9 bases. Germline V lookup: CDR1 SGHRS, CDR2 YFSETQ. V was pared by 3 bases and J by 1 base, with 7 bases of the junction left unmatched. This CDR3 region has 16 residues.

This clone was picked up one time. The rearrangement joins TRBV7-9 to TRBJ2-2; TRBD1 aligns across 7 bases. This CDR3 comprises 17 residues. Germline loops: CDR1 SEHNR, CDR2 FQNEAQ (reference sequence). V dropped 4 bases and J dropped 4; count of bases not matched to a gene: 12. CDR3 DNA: TGTGCCAGCAGCTCCAAGACAGGGAAATATGGCACCGGGGAGCTGTTTTTT. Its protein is CASSSKTGKYGTGELFF.

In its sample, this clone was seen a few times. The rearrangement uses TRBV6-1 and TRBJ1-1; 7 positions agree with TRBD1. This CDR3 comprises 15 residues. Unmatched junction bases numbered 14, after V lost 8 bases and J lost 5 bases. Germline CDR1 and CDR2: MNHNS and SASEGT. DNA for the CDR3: TGTGCCAGCGTAGGGGCAGGGGGGAGGCAAACTGAAGCTTTCTTT. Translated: CASVGAGGRQTEAFF.

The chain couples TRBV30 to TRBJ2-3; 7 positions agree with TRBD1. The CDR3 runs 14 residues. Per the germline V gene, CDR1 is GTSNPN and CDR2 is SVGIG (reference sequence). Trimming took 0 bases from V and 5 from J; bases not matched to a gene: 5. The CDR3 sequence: CAWSVGGRKDTQYF. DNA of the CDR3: TGTGCCTGGAGTGTAGGGGGCAGGAAAGATACGCAGTATTTT.

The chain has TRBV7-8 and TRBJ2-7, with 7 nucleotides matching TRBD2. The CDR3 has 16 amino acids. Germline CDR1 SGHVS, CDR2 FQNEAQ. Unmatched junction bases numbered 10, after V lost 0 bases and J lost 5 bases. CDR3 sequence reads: CASSLARLAGDDEQYF. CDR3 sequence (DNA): TGTGCCAGCAGCTTAGCGAGGTTGGCGGGAGACGACGAGCAGTACTTC. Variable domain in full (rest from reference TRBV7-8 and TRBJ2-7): GAGVSQSPRYKVAKRGQDVALRCDPISGHVSLFWYQQALGQGPEFLTYFQNEAQLDKSGLPSDRFFAERPEGSVSTLKIQRTQQEDSAVYLCASSLARLAGDDEQYFGPGTRLTVT.

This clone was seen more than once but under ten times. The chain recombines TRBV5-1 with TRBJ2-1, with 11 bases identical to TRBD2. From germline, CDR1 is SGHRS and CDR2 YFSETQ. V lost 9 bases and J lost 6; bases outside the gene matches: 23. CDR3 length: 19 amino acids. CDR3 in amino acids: CANRPSASGRRGTLNEQFF. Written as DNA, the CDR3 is TGCGCCAACCGCCCCTCTGCTAGCGGGAGGCGGGGCACCCTCAATGAGCAGTTCTTC.

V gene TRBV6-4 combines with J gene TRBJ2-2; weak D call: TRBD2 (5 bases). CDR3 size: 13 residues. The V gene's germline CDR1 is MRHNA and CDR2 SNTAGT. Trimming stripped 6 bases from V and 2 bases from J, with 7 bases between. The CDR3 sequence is CASRGLNTGELFF. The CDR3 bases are TGTGCCAGCAGAGGACTCAACACCGGGGAGCTGTTTTTT.

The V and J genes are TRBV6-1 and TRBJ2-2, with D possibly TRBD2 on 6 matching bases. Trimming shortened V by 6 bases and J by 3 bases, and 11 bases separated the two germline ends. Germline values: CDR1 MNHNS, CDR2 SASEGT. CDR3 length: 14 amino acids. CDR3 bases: TGTGCCAGCAGAGGGGACTTGCACACCGGGGAGCTGTTTTTT. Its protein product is CASRGDLHTGELFF.

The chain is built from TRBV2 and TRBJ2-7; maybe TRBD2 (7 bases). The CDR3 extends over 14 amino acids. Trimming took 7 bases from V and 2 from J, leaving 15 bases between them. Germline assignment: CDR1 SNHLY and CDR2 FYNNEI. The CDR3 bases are TGTGCCAGCAAGGGGGGGCTAGGGCCCTACGAGCAGTACTTC. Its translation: CASKGGLGPYEQYF.

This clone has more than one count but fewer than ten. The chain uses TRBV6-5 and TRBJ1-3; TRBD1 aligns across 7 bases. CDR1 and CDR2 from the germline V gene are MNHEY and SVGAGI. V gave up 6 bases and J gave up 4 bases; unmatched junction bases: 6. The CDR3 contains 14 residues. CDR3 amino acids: CASRPTGQGNTIYF. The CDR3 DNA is TGTGCCAGCAGACCGACAGGGCAGGGAAACACCATATATTTT.

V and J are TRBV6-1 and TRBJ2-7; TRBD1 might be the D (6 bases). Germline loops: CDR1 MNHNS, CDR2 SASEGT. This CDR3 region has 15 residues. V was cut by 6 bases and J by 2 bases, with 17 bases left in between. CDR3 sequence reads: CASRPRDTLTYEQYF. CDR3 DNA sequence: TGTGCCAGCAGACCCCGGGACACCCTAACCTACGAGCAGTACTTC.

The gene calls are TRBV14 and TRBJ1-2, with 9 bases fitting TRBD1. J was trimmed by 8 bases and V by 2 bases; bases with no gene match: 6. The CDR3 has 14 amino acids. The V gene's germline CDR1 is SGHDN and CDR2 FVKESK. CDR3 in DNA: TGTGCCAGCAGCCAAACAGGGGGCGCGTGGGGCTACACCTTC. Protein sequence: CASSQTGGAWGYTF.

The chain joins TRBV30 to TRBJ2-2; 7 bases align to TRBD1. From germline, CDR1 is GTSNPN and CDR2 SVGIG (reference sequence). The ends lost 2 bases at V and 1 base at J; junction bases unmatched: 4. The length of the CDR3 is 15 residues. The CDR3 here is CAWSSGQVNTGELFF. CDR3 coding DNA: TGTGCCTGGAGTAGCGGACAGGTGAACACCGGGGAGCTGTTTTTT.

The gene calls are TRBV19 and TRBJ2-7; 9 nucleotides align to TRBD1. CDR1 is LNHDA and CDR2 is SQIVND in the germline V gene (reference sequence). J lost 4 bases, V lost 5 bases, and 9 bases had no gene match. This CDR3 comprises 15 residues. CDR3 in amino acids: CASSPGTGIGYEQYF. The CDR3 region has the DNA TGTGCCAGTAGTCCCGGGACAGGGATTGGATACGAGCAGTACTTC.

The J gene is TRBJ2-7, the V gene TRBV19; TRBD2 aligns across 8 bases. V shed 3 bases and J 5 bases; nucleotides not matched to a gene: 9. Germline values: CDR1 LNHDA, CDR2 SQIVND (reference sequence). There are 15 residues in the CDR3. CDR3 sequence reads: CASSMGSSGSHEQYF. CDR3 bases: TGTGCCAGTAGTATGGGGAGCAGCGGGAGCCACGAGCAGTACTTC.

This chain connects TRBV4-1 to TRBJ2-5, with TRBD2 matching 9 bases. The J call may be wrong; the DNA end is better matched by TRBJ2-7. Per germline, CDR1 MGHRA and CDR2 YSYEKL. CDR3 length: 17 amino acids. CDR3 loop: CASSQTTLAGNSYEQYF. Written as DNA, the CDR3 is TGCGCCAGCAGCCAGACGACACTAGCGGGTAACTCCTACGAGCAGTACTTC.

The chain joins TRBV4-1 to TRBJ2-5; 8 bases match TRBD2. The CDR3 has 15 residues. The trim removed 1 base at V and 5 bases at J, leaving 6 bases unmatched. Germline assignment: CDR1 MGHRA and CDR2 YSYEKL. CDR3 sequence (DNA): TGCGCCAGCAGCCAAGTCGGGCCGGGGGGGGAGACCCAGTACTTC. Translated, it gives CASSQVGPGGETQYF.

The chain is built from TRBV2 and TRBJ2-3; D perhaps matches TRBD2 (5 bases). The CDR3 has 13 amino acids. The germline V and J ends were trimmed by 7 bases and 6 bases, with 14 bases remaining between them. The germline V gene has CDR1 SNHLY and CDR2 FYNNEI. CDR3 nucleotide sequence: TGTGCCAGCATAAGGGCCGAGCGGGATACGCAGTATTTT. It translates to CASIRAERDTQYF.

The CDR3 nucleotides read TGCGCCAGCAGCCAAGAGGTGGTGAGCGAGCAGTACTTC. Translation gives CASSQEVVSEQYF. V and J are TRBV4-1 and TRBJ2-7; D is unclear. In germline, CDR1 is MGHRA, CDR2 YSYEKL. The CDR3 runs to 13 residues. V lost 0 bases, J lost 6 bases, and 9 bases lay in between.

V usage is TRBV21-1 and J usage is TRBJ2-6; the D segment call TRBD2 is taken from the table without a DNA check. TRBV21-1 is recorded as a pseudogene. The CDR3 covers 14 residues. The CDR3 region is CATRAPPGANVLTF. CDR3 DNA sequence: TGTGCCACCAGAGCCCCGCCCGGGGCCAACGTCCTGACTTTC.